Shown below are 5 T cell receptor beta chains from a single sample sequenced in a study of blood T cells in healthy people across ages. The authors ran a second PCR of about 6 to 11 cycles using a sample-barcoded 5' primer and a J-beta primer mix. Using its own MiXCR run on the 5' RACE reads, TCRdb lists one record per CDR3 protein. Of some 860,000 distinct CDR3 sequences listed, approximately 53% are singletons. Sequencing was performed on blood. The receptors were sampled from a man aged 35-49 years in good health.

This chain links TRBV6-9 with TRBJ1-1; D gene ambiguous. The CDR3 loop spans 10 amino acids. CDR1 MNHGY and CDR2 SVAAGI come from the germline V gene. With 7 bases removed from V and 8 bases from J, the gap between germline ends came to 8 bases. The CDR3 bases are TGTGCCAGCACGCTCACCGAAGCTTTCTTT. This translates into CASTLTEAFF.

This clonotype was seen a few times. The chain links TRBV29-1 to TRBJ1-2; 10 bases agree with TRBD1. This CDR3 region has 14 residues. Looked up from germline, CDR1 is SQVTM and CDR2 is ANQGSEA. The J segment lost 9 bases and the V segment lost 7 bases, leaving 14 bases of the junction unmatched. CDR3 sequence: CSALLGTGDIRYTF. CDR3 coding DNA: TGCAGCGCCCTCCTGGGGACAGGGGATATTCGCTACACCTTC.

This clonotype was observed a few times. The V and J genes are TRBV12-3 or TRBV12-4 and TRBJ1-2; D is unclear. Trimming stripped 7 bases from V and 0 bases from J, with 12 bases between. This CDR3 contains 14 residues. CDR3 nucleotides: TGTGCCAGCACCTCGGGAGCTTCTAACTATGGCTACACCTTC. Its translation: CASTSGASNYGYTF.

This chain connects TRBV27 to TRBJ2-7; the match to TRBD2 covers 11 bases. The CDR3 covers 15 residues. Germline trimming cut 5 bases from V and 5 bases from J; bases unmatched to any gene: 8. Germline values: CDR1 MNHEY, CDR2 SMNVEV (reference sequence). The CDR3 loop is CASSLSGLAAHEQYF. CDR3 nucleotides: TGTGCCAGCAGTCTTTCGGGACTAGCGGCCCACGAGCAGTACTTC.

The V and J genes are TRBV4-2 and TRBJ2-2; 7 nucleotides match TRBD1. Unmatched junction bases numbered 9, after V lost 0 bases and J lost 2 bases. The CDR3 runs to 18 residues. The germline CDR1 and CDR2 sequences are LGHNA and YNFKEQ. For the CDR3, the DNA is TGTGCCAGCAGCCAAGATCCTACAGGGGCCTTCAACACCGGGGAGCTGTTTTTT. This translates into CASSQDPTGAFNTGELFF.